This TCR beta chain was observed in a study of monozygotic twins with inflammatory bowel disease. General study results and limits: Individual T cell subtypes were not distinguishable. No detectable difference in repertoire similarity separated concordant from discordant twins, possibly as a result of limited power. Twins with IBD had fewer clonotypes in common with others than healthy twins, particularly during disease activity.

The CDR3 is 13 amino acids. The germline CDR1 and CDR2 sequences are MNHEY and SVGAGI. Note on this clonotype: No antigen is known for it.

The template switching step added UMIs that contained a 6-nucleotide sample barcode. TCRdb reworked the 5' RACE reads into one entry per CDR3 protein, no DNA. The sample includes 400,000 or so distinct CDR3 sequences. The source of this sequence is a human donor with ulcerative colitis or Crohn's disease, or a healthy co-twin of an affected twin (not recorded which). V and J are TRBV6-5 and TRBJ2-4; TCRdb's assignment of TRBD2 cannot be checked, as there is no DNA. Sequencing was done on a sample of blood. CDR3: CASSNRAENIQYF.